This paragraph covers one TCR beta chain sequence. Its antigen is as yet unknown. The data belong to a study of beta chain features in type 1 diabetes. Study-wide results and limits: The VDJ junctions of type 1 diabetes patients carried fewer insertions and more deletions. TCRB CDR3s were moderately but significantly shorter in Type 1 diabetes patients in all four CD4+ subsets. The naive, central memory and Treg TCRB repertoires showed an apparent similarity that was greater among patients than among healthy donors.

Isolated RNA was reverse transcribed in full, so expressed TCRB transcripts were sequenced. Sequencing was performed with immunoSEQ multiplex PCR; in TCRdb, only in-frame clones are kept and a portion is missing. The table records about 190,000 clones, 7.5% to 8.5% of them present only once. Sorting of CD4+ naive, central memory, regulatory and stem cell-like memory cells was performed via CD45RO/CCR7/CD25/CD127/CD95/CD27. The germline V gene has CDR1 KGHSH and CDR2 LQKENI. V was clipped by 5 bases and J by 5 bases; unmatched bases: 6. The CDR3 loop spans 14 amino acids. The sequenced material came from central memory CD4+ T cells from blood. This chain joins TRBV18 and TRBJ2-7; 10 nucleotides align to TRBD1. This clonotype originated in a man aged 18 to 29 with type 1 diabetes. The CDR3, as DNA: TGTGCCAGCTCAACTAGACAGGGGGCCGACGAGCAGTACTTC. Its protein product is CASSTRQGADEQYF.